This T cell receptor beta chain was retrieved from a study of cytomegalovirus exposure and HLA in healthy donors. With 2 bases clipped from V and 6 bases from J, the junction kept 8 bases outside the gene matches. The germline CDR1 and CDR2 sequences are SEHNR and FQNEAQ (reference sequence). The CDR3 loop spans 16 amino acids. A multiplex PCR was run with 60 Vbeta primers and 13 Jbeta primers. Only in-frame clones appear in the TCRdb table, and some are missing; sequencing was by immunoSEQ multiplex PCR. The data contain around 150,000 clones, roughly 85% of them singletons. Concerning this clone: Its specificity is unknown.

Study observations and caveats: It was reported that TCR beta sequences correctly inferred the HLA-A and HLA-B alleles for most subjects.

This receptor was taken from a man aged 40-55 years in good health and CMV-seronegative. The sample was PBMCs. The J gene is TRBJ2-1, the V gene TRBV7-9; 9 nucleotides align to TRBD2. The CDR3: CASSLISGRSVNEQFF. DNA for the CDR3: TGTGCCAGCAGCTTAATTAGCGGGAGATCCGTCAATGAGCAGTTCTTC.